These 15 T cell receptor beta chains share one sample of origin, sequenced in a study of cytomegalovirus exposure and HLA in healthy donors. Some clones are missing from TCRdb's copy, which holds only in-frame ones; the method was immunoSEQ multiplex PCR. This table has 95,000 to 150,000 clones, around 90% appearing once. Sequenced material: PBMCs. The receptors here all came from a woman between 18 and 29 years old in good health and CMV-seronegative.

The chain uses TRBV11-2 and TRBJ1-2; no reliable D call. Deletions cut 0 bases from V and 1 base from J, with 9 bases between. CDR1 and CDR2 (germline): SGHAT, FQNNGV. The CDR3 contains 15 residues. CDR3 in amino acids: CASSLDLDRNYGYTF. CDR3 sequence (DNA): TGTGCCAGCAGCTTAGATCTAGATCGTAACTATGGCTACACCTTC.

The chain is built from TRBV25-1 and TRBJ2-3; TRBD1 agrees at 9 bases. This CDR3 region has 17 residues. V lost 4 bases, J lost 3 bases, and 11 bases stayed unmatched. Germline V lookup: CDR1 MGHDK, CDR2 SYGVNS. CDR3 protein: CASSAHSGQGRTDTQYF. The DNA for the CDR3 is TGTGCCAGCAGTGCTCATTCTGGACAGGGGAGGACAGATACGCAGTATTTT.

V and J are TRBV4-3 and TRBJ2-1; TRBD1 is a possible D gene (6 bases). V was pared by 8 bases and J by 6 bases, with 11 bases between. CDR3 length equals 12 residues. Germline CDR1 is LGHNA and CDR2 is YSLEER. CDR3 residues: CASGGQTNEQFF. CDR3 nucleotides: TGCGCCAGCGGAGGACAGACCAATGAGCAGTTCTTC.

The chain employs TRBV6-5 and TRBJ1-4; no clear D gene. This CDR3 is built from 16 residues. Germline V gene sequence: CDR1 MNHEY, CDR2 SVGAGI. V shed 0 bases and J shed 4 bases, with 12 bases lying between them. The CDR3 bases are TGTGCCAGCAGTTACTCTAGACTTCCCCATAATGAAAAACTGTTTTTT. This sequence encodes CASSYSRLPHNEKLFF.

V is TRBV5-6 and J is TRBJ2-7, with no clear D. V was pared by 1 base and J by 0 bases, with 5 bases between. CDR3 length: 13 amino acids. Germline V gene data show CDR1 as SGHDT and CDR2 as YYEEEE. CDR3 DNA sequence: TGTGCCAGCAGCTTGCTGAGCTCCTACGAGCAGTACTTC. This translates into CASSLLSSYEQYF.

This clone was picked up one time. CDR3 in DNA: TGTGCCAGCTCACCACCGACGGGAGGGGCCACCGGGGAGCTGTTTTTT. Its translation: CASSPPTGGATGELFF. The chain has TRBV18 and TRBJ2-2; 8 bases map to TRBD2. After removal of 0 bases from V and 4 bases from J, the junction contained 4 bases not matched to a gene. Per the germline V gene, CDR1 is KGHSH and CDR2 is LQKENI. The CDR3 totals 16 residues.

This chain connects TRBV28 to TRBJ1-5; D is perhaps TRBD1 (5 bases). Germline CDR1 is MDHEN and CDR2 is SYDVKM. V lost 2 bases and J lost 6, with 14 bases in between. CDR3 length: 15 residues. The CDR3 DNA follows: TGTGCCAGCAGTTTACTCCCAGGGTCAGGTCAGCCCCAGCATTTT. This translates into CASSLLPGSGQPQHF.

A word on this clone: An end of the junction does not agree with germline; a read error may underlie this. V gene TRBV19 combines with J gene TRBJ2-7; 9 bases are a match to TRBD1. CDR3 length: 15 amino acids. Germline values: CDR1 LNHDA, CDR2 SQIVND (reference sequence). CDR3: CASRRTGVDSNEQYF. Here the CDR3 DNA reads TGTGCCAGTAGACGGACAGGGGTGGACTCCAACGAGCAGTACTTC. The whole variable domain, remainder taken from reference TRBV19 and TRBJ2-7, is DGGITQSPKYLFRKEGQNVTLSCEQNLNHDAMYWYRQDPGQGLRLIYYSQIVNDFQKGDIAEGYSVSREKKESFPLTVTSAQKNPTAFYLCASRRTGVDSNEQYFGPGTRLTVT.

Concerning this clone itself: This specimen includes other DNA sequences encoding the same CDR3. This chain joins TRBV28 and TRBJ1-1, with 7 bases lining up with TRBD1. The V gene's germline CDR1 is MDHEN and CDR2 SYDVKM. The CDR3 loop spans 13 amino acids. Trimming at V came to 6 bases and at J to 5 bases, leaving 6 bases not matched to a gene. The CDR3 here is CASSRDRVTEAFF. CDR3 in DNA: TGTGCCAGCAGCCGCGACAGGGTGACTGAAGCTTTCTTT. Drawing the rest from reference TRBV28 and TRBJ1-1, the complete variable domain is DVKVTQSSRYLVKRTGEKVFLECVQDMDHENMFWYRQDPGLGLRLIYFSYDVKMKEKGDIPEGYSVSREKKERFSLILESASTNQTSMYLCASSRDRVTEAFFGQGTRLTVV.

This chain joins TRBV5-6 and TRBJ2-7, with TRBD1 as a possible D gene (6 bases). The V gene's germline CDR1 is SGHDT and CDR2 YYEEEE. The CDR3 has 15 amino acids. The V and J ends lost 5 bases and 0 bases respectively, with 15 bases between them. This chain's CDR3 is CASSPPGQSSYEQYF. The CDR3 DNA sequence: TGTGCCAGCAGTCCACCTGGACAGTCCTCCTACGAGCAGTACTTC. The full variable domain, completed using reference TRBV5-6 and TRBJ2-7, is DAGVTQSPTHLIKTRGQQVTLRCSPKSGHDTVSWYQQALGQGPQFIFQYYEEEERQRGNFPDRFSGHQFPNYSSELNVNALLLGDSALYLCASSPPGQSSYEQYFGPGTRLTVT.

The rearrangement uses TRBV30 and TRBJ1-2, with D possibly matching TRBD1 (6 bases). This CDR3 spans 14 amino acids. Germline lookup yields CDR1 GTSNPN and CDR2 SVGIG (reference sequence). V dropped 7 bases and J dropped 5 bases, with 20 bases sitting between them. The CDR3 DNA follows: TGTGCCTCCGGTCGGGGGGCGGAGGTTTATGGCTACACCTTC. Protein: CASGRGAEVYGYTF.

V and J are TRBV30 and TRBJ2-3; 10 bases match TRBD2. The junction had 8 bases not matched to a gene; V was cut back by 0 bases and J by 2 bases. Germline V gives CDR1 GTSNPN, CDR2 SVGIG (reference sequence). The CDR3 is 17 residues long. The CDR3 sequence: CAWSVPGLADYTDTQYF. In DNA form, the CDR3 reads TGTGCCTGGAGTGTACCCGGACTAGCGGACTACACAGATACGCAGTATTTT.

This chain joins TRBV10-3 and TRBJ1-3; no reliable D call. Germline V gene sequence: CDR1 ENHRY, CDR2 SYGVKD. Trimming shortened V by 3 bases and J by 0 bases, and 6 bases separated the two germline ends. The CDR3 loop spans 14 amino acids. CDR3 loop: CAISDASSGNTIYF. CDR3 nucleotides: TGTGCCATCAGTGACGCCAGCTCTGGAAACACCATATATTTT.

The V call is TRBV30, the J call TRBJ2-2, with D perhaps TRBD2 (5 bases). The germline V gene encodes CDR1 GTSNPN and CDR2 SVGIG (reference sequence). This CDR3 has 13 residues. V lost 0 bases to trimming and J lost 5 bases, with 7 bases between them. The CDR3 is CAWSVPGTGELFF. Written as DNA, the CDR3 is TGTGCCTGGAGTGTACCGGGGACCGGGGAGCTGTTTTTT.

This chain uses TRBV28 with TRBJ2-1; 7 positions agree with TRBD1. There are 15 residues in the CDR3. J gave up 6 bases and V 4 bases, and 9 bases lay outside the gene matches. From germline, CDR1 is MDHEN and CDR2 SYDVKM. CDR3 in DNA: TGTGCCAGCAGTTACAGGGGTTTAAAGGTCAATGAGCAGTTCTTC. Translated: CASSYRGLKVNEQFF.